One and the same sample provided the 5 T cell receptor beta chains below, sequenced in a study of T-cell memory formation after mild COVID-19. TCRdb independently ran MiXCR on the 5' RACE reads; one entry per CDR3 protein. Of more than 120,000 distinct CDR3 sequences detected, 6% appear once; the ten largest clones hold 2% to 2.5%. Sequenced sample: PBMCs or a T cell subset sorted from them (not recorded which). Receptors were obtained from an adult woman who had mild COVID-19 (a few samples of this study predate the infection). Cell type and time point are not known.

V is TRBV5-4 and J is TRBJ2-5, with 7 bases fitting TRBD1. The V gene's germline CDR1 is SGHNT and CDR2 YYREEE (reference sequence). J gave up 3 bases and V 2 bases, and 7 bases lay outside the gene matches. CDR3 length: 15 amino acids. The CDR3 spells CASSLEPGQKETQYF. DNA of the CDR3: TGTGCCAGCAGCTTAGAACCGGGACAGAAAGAGACCCAGTACTTC. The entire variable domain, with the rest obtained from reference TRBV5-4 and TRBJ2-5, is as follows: ETGVTQSPTHLIKTRGQQVTLRCSSQSGHNTVSWYQQALGQGPQFIFQYYREEENGRGNFPPRFSGLQFPNYSSELNVNALELDDSALYLCASSLEPGQKETQYFGPGTRLLVL.

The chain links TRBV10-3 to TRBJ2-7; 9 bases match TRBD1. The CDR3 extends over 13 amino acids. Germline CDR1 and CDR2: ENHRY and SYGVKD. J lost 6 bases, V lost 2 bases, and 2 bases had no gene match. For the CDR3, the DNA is TGTGCCATCAGTGAGGCGGACAGGGGCGAGCAGTACTTC. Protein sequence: CAISEADRGEQYF.

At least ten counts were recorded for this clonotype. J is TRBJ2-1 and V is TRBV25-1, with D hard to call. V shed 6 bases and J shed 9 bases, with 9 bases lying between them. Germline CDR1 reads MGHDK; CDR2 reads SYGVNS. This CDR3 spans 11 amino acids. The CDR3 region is CASRQGVEQFF. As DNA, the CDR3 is TGTGCCAGCAGGCAAGGAGTTGAGCAGTTCTTC.

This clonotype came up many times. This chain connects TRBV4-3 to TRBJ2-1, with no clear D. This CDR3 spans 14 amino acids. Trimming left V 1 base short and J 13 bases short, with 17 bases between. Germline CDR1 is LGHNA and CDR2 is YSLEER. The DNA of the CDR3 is TGCGCCAGCAGCCAAGTCCCAAGCAGGACGGAACAGTTCTTC. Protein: CASSQVPSRTEQFF.

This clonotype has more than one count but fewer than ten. This chain's CDR3 is CASTGLESTDTQYF. Here the CDR3 DNA reads TGCGCCAGCACCGGACTAGAGAGCACAGATACGCAGTATTTT. The chain employs TRBV5-1 and TRBJ2-3; 7 bases map to TRBD2. V lost 6 bases to trimming and J lost 0 bases; unmatched junction nucleotides: 4. The CDR3 extends over 14 amino acids. Germline V gene lookup returns CDR1 SGHRS and CDR2 YFSETQ.